Below, one T cell receptor beta chain is given with its context. The data were produced by immunoSEQ multiplex PCR, yet TCRdb's version contains in-frame clones alone and is incomplete. Of 80,000 or so clones listed, 90% to 95% were seen once; the top ten hold around 0.3%. This sample stems from a study of OX40 agonist ivuxolimab in advanced cancers. V lost 5 bases and J 2 bases, leaving 16 bases between the germline ends. Germline V gives CDR1 SEHNR, CDR2 FQNEAQ (reference sequence). This CDR3 region has 16 residues. The sequenced sample was CD4+ or CD8+ T cells sorted from blood, obtained in a trial of the OX40 agonist ivuxolimab. This chain uses TRBV7-9 with TRBJ1-3; D is unresolved. This clonotype was obtained from an adult with an advanced solid tumor such as melanoma, head and neck, liver or kidney cancer. Here the CDR3 reads CASSPLRSTAGNTIYF. The CDR3 DNA is TGTGCCAGCAGCCCCCTGAGGTCCACCGCTGGAAACACCATATATTTT.